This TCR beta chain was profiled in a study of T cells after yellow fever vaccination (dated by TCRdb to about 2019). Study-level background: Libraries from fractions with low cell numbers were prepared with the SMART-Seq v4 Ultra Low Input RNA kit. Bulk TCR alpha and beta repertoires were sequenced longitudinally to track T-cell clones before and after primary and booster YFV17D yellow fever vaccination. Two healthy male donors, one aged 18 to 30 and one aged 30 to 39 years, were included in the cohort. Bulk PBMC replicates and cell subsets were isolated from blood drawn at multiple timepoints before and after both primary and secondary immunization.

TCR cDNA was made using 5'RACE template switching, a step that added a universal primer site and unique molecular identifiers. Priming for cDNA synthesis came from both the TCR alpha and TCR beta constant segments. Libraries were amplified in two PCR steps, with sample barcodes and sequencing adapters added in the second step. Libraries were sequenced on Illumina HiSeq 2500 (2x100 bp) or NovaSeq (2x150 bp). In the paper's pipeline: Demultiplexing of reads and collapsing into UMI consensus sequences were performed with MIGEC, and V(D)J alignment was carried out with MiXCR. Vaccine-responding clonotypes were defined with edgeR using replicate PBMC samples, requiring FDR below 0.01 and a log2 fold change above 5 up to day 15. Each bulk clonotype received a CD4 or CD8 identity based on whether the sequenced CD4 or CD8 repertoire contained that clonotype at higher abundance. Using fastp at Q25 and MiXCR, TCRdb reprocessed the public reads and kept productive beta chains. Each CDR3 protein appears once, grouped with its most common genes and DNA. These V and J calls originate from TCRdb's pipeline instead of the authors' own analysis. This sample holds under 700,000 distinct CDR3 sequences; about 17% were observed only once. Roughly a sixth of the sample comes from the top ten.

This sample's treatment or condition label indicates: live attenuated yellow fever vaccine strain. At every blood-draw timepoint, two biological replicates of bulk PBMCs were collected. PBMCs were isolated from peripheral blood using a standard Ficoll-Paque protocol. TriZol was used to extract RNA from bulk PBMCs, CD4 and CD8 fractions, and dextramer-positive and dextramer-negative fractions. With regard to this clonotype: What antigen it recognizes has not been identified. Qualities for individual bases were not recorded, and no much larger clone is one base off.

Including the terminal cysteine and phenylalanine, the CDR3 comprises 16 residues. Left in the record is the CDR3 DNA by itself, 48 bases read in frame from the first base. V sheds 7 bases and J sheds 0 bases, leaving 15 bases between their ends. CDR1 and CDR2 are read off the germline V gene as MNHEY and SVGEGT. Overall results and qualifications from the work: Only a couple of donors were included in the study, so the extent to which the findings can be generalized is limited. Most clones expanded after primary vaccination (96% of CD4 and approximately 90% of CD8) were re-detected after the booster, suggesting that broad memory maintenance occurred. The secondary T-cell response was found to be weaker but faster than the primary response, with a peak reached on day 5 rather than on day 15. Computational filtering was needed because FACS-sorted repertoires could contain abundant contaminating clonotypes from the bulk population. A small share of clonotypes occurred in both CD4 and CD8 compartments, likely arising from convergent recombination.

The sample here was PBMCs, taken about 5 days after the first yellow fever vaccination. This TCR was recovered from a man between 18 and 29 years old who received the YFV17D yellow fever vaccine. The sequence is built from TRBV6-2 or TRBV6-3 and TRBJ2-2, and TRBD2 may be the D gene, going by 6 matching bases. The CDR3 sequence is CASTDLWGANTGELFF. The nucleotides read TGTGCCAGCACCGATCTCTGGGGGGCGAACACCGGGGAGCTGTTTTTT.